Following are 7 T cell receptor beta chains from one sample sequenced in a study of blood T cell repertoires in COVID-19. Sequencing was performed with immunoSEQ multiplex PCR; in TCRdb, only in-frame clones are kept and a portion is missing. The sample holds about 190,000 clones, about 90% seen once. Sequencing was carried out using peripheral blood. These TCRs come from a man aged 55 to 70 with active or convalescent COVID-19.

The V call is TRBV9, the J call TRBJ2-3; 12 nucleotides line up with TRBD1. V gave up 0 bases and J gave up 7 bases; unmatched junction bases: 6. Per germline, CDR1 SGDLS and CDR2 YYNGEE. The CDR3 runs to 16 residues. The CDR3 here is CASSVEPGQGANTQYF. The CDR3 DNA sequence: TGTGCCAGCAGCGTAGAGCCGGGACAGGGGGCGAATACGCAGTATTTT. The full variable domain, with the rest looked up from reference TRBV9 and TRBJ2-3, is DSGVTQTPKHLITATGQRVTLRCSPRSGDLSVYWYQQSLDQGLQFLIQYYNGEERAKGNILERFSAQQFPDLHSELNLSSLELGDSALYFCASSVEPGQGANTQYFGPGTRLTVL.

This chain uses TRBV12-3 or TRBV12-4 with TRBJ1-3, with TRBD1 matching over 8 bases. CDR3 length: 13 amino acids. Trimming at V came to 9 bases and at J to 0 bases, leaving 1 base not matched to a gene. The CDR3 DNA sequence: TGTGCCAGTGGGACAGGCTCTGGAAACACCATATATTTT. Translating gives CASGTGSGNTIYF.

CDR3 coding DNA: TGCGCCAGCAGTTCCCGGGACAGGGGATCTTATAATTCACCCCTCCACTTT. Encoded protein: CASSSRDRGSYNSPLHF. This chain joins TRBV10-1 and TRBJ1-6, with 10 bases aligning to TRBD1. V was clipped by 5 bases and J by 4 bases; unmatched bases: 8. Looked up from germline, CDR1 is WNHNN and CDR2 is SYGVQD (reference sequence). The CDR3 consists of 17 residues.

V gene TRBV18 combines with J gene TRBJ1-2, with 12 positions matching TRBD1. V was clipped by 3 bases and J by 8 bases; unmatched bases: 10. The germline gives CDR1 KGHSH, CDR2 LQKENI. This CDR3 comprises 16 residues. The CDR3 DNA follows: TGTGCCAGCTCACCCCTCTCGGGACAGGGGGCGGAGGGCTACACCTTC. Encoded protein: CASSPLSGQGAEGYTF.

This chain uses TRBV19 with TRBJ2-7; D call uncertain. Trimming took 5 bases from V and 3 from J, leaving 14 bases between them. This CDR3 spans 14 amino acids. Germline CDR1 reads LNHDA; CDR2 reads SQIVND (reference sequence). The CDR3 region has the DNA TGTGCCAGTAGTCCCCGCCGATACGGCTACGAGCAGTACTTC. This translates into CASSPRRYGYEQYF.

The V gene is TRBV2, the J gene TRBJ1-1; D is undetermined. The CDR3 spans 13 residues. The V end was cut by 8 bases, the J end by 4 bases, with 14 bases between. Per the germline V gene, CDR1 is SNHLY and CDR2 is FYNNEI. The CDR3 region is CASESKGSTEAFF. The CDR3 region has the DNA TGTGCCAGCGAATCAAAAGGGAGCACTGAAGCTTTCTTT.

J is TRBJ1-1 and V is TRBV5-1; D call uncertain. The CDR3 consists of 15 residues. Germline V gene data show CDR1 as SGHRS and CDR2 as YFSETQ. Trimming took off 0 bases at V and 3 bases at J, with 12 bases between the two ends. CDR3 in DNA: TGCGCCAGCAGCTTGGATACTAAGAGAGACACTGAAGCTTTCTTT. It encodes CASSLDTKRDTEAFF.